This T cell receptor beta chain was recorded in a study of T cells in narcolepsy. General observations from the study: Healthy controls reportedly lacked the autoreactive clonotypes serially found in patients' blood. No autoreactive T cell clone sequences appeared in some memory CD4+ repertoires.

Notes on this clone: Its matching antigen is unknown.

J was trimmed by 1 base and V by 10 bases; bases with no gene match: 14. Germline values: CDR1 ENHRY, CDR2 SYGVKD. The CDR3 runs 16 residues. Sequencing used immunoSEQ multiplex PCR; TCRdb keeps in-frame clones, though not all of them. The table records about 33,000 clones, roughly 90% of them present only once. Sequenced: CD45RA- memory CD4+ T cells from PBMCs. V and J are TRBV10-3 and TRBJ1-1; 8 bases line up with TRBD1. The source is a human donor with narcolepsy. CDR3 protein: CATEAVPGQGNTEAFF. In nucleotides, the CDR3 is TGTGCCACCGAAGCCGTCCCTGGACAGGGGAACACTGAAGCTTTCTTT.